This is a list of T cell receptor beta chains from one sample in a study of OX40 agonist ivuxolimab in advanced cancers. Assay used: immunoSEQ multiplex PCR; TCRdb lists only in-frame clones, some missing. The sample holds tens of thousands of clones; approximately 93% are singletons and the top ten take roughly a sixth. The specimen comprised CD4+ or CD8+ T cells sorted from blood, sampled in a trial of the OX40 agonist ivuxolimab. The receptor set was obtained from an adult with an advanced solid tumor such as melanoma, head and neck, liver or kidney cancer. The CDR3 runs from the conserved cysteine through the conserved F or W. A D gene is named only where the DNA matches it firmly. Clone size is given for some rows only: seen once, a few or many times, or a class if the clone is expanded.

>TRBV28|.|TRBJ1-5|.
CASSPPQHF
TGTGCCAGCAGTCCGCCCCAGCATTTT
>TRBV7-9|TRBD2|TRBJ2-3|.
CASSPRGLAGDSTDTQYF
TGTGCCAGCAGCCCAAGAGGGTTAGCGGGGGATAGCACAGATACGCAGTATTTT
>TRBV11-2|.|TRBJ1-2|once
CASSLGTGYGYTF
TGTGCCAGCAGCTTGGGGACGGGATATGGCTACACCTTC
>TRBV27|.|TRBJ1-1|.
CASSLGGSTEAFF
TGTGCCAGCAGTTTAGGAGGGAGCACTGAAGCTTTCTTT
>TRBV5-4|TRBD1|TRBJ2-1|.
CASSLTGTELYNEQFF
TGTGCCAGCAGCTTAACCGGGACAGAGCTGTACAATGAGCAGTTCTTC
>TRBV11-2|.|TRBJ2-2|.
CASGSWTGELFF
TGTGCCAGCGGCAGTTGGACCGGGGAGCTGTTTTTT
>TRBV11-3|.|TRBJ2-7|.
CASSLVGGRTDYEQYF
TGTGCCAGCAGCTTAGTCGGGGGGCGGACAGACTACGAGCAGTACTTC
>TRBV6-1|TRBD1|TRBJ1-5|.
CASSKTGEGNQPQHF
TGTGCCAGCAGTAAGACAGGGGAAGGCAATCAGCCCCAGCATTTT
>TRBV5-4|.|TRBJ2-5|few
CASSFGGARETQYF
TGTGCCAGCAGCTTCGGCGGGGCGAGGGAGACCCAGTACTTC
>TRBV6-5|.|TRBJ2-7|.
CASSYGTEAYEQYF
TGTGCCAGCAGTTACGGGACCGAGGCCTACGAGCAGTACTTC
>TRBV11-2|TRBD1|TRBJ1-6|.
CASRPRTGQGGNSPLHF
TGTGCCAGCAGACCCCGGACGGGACAGGGTGGAAATTCACCCCTCCACTTT
>TRBV4-1|TRBD1|TRBJ1-2|.
CASSQAGGINGYTF
TGCGCCAGCAGCCAAGCAGGGGGAATTAATGGCTACACCTTC
>TRBV2|TRBD1|TRBJ1-4|.
CASSARTGHTTNEKLFF
TGTGCCAGCAGTGCCAGGACAGGGCACACAACTAATGAAAAACTGTTTTTT
>TRBV7-9|.|TRBJ2-3|.
CASTFGGPDTQYF
TGTGCCAGCACCTTCGGGGGGCCAGATACGCAGTATTTT
>TRBV7-8|.|TRBJ1-2|.
CASSLVDRPYGYTF
TGTGCCAGCAGCCTAGTGGACAGACCCTATGGCTACACCTTC
>TRBV7-9|.|TRBJ1-2|.
CASSFQTNYGYTF
TGTGCCAGCAGCTTTCAAACTAACTATGGCTACACCTTC
>TRBV6-6|.|TRBJ1-2|.
CASSYLSSANYGYTF
TGTGCCAGCAGTTATCTCTCGTCGGCTAACTATGGCTACACCTTC
>TRBV5-4|.|TRBJ2-1|.
CASSLGREPGNEQFF
TGTGCCAGCAGCTTGGGTCGGGAGCCGGGCAATGAGCAGTTCTTC
>TRBV15|.|TRBJ2-3|.
CATAVTGGTDTQYF
TGTGCCACCGCGGTGACGGGGGGCACAGATACGCAGTATTTT
>TRBV5-3|.|TRBJ2-5|.
CASSLLETQYF
TGTGCCAGCAGCTTGTTGGAGACCCAGTACTTC
>TRBV27|.|TRBJ1-1|.
CASSEGKWTEAFF
TGTGCCAGCAGTGAAGGGAAATGGACTGAAGCTTTCTTT
>TRBV13|TRBD1|TRBJ1-3|.
CASSQGQGISGNTIYF
TGTGCCAGCAGCCAGGGACAGGGAATCTCTGGAAACACCATATATTTT
>TRBV11-2|.|TRBJ1-2|.
CASSLGAGRGYTF
TGTGCCAGCAGCTTAGGAGCGGGGCGTGGCTACACCTTC
>TRBV4-1|TRBD1|TRBJ1-2|.
CASSQDLGTGGASGYTF
TGCGCCAGCAGCCAAGACCTAGGGACAGGGGGCGCGAGTGGCTACACCTTC
>TRBV5-8|.|TRBJ2-7|.
CASSLANEQYF
TGTGCCAGCAGCTTGGCAAACGAGCAGTACTTC
>TRBV5-6|TRBD2|TRBJ2-3|.
CASSSLAGGYRDTQYF
TGTGCCAGCAGCTCCCTAGCGGGGGGTTATAGAGATACGCAGTATTTT
>TRBV18|TRBD2|TRBJ2-1|.
CASSPDRGVYNEQFF
TGTGCCAGCTCACCCGACCGGGGGGTCTACAATGAGCAGTTCTTC
>TRBV10-1|TRBD1|TRBJ1-3|.
CASRETGRSGNTIYF
TGCGCCAGCAGGGAGACAGGGCGCTCTGGAAACACCATATATTTT
>TRBV5-1|.|TRBJ2-7|.
CASSLEQGSYEQYF
TGCGCCAGCAGCTTGGAGCAGGGATCCTACGAGCAGTACTTC
>TRBV28|.|TRBJ1-2|.
CASREGVNYGYTF
TGTGCCAGCAGAGAGGGGGTTAATTATGGCTACACCTTC
>TRBV7-9|.|TRBJ1-1|.
CASSLGGASTEAFF
TGTGCCAGCAGCTTAGGAGGAGCGAGCACTGAAGCTTTCTTT
>TRBV29-1|.|TRBJ2-7|.
CSVEFSTYEQYF
TGCAGCGTTGAATTCAGCACCTACGAGCAGTACTTC
>TRBV9|.|TRBJ1-1|.
CASSVGAGSTEAFF
TGTGCCAGCAGCGTTGGGGCGGGGAGCACTGAAGCTTTCTTT
>TRBV4-2|TRBD2|TRBJ2-3|.
CASSQNTGGLADTQYF
TGTGCCAGCAGCCAGAACACGGGGGGGCTAGCAGATACGCAGTATTTT
>TRBV6-5|.|TRBJ2-1|.
CASSPPPGGYNEQFF
TGTGCCAGCAGTCCACCCCCCGGAGGCTACAATGAGCAGTTCTTC
>TRBV6-1|TRBD1|TRBJ2-1|.
CASSERQGGANEQFF
TGTGCCAGCAGTGAGCGACAGGGGGGGGCCAATGAGCAGTTCTTC
>TRBV11-1|.|TRBJ2-1|.
CASSPGFYNEQFF
TGTGCCAGCAGCCCTGGTTTCTACAATGAGCAGTTCTTC
>TRBV6-5|.|TRBJ2-3|.
CASYETESTDTQYF
TGTGCCAGCTACGAGACAGAGTCCACAGATACGCAGTATTTT
>TRBV7-9|TRBD1|TRBJ2-5|.
CASSLGQGETQYF
TGTGCCAGCAGCCTTGGACAGGGGGAGACCCAGTACTTC
>TRBV5-8|TRBD2|TRBJ2-1|.
CASSSGTSGEGFF
TGTGCCAGCAGCTCCGGGACTAGCGGGGAGGGGTTCTTC
>TRBV27|.|TRBJ2-1|.
CASSLTAGQYNEQFF
TGTGCCAGCAGTTTAACGGCGGGGCAATACAATGAGCAGTTCTTC
>TRBV5-4|.|TRBJ1-2|.
CASSLGQLLLSKGYTF
TGTGCCAGCAGCTTGGGACAGCTTCTTCTATCGAAGGGCTACACCTTC
>TRBV6-1|.|TRBJ1-5|.
CASSEPGRPRVDQPQHF
TGTGCCAGCAGTGAACCAGGCCGGCCAAGGGTCGATCAGCCCCAGCATTTT